This T cell receptor beta chain was documented in a study of blood T cells in healthy people across ages (dated by TCRdb to about 2015). In the study overall: In model experiments, roughly one uniquely barcoded TCR beta cDNA molecule per two T cells was captured by template switching. Using deep sequencing normalized with unique cDNA molecular identifiers, the study measured how TCR beta repertoire diversity changes with age. Donors were grouped into four age groups: young (average 16 years), middle-aged (39), aged (about 60) and long-lived (around 82). To avoid experimental bias, donors of different ages were randomly spread across the sequencing lanes. For two donors (one aged 18 to 29 and one aged 80 or older), the study analyzed two additional independent replicas of 1 million unique cDNA reads from the same blood draw. General conclusions and limits of the study: Compared with the aged group, the long-lived group had more naive CD4+ T cells, fewer expanded clones and increased TCR diversity, a pattern suggesting age selection. As age increased, observed TCR beta diversity per million T cells dropped in a roughly linear way, and a significant reduction was already evident by age about 36. Because profiling used bulk unsorted PBMCs, naive and antigen-experienced compartments could not be compared conclusively. Donor CMV infection status was unknown, potentially confounding age-related changes in expanded clonotypes. Estimates of total diversity from one million sequenced T cells were regarded as lower bounds and underestimates. Observed TCR beta diversity correlated strongly with the percentage of naive T cells measured by flow cytometry.

Libraries came from 5' RACE. TCRdb names Illumina HiSeq 2500 as the instrument used. The second PCR ran for about 6 to 12 cycles and used a J-beta primer mix along with a sample-barcoded 5' primer. A template-switch 5' adaptor carrying 12 random nucleotides introduced a unique molecular identifier onto each TCR beta cDNA molecule. Each sample yielded at least 3 million CDR3-containing paired-end reads. First-strand cDNA was synthesized from all RNA with the Mint cDNA synthesis kit, primed by a TRBC-specific oligonucleotide. Following uracil-DNA glycosylase treatment, all cDNA underwent a first 18-cycle PCR with the universal primers M1SS and BC2_uni_R. For the original study's pipeline: Each sample was normalized by randomly selecting 1 million high-quality reads, each carrying a distinct molecular identifier. Instead of being binned into consensus sequences, reads with shared molecular identifiers were discarded. CDR3 identification, clonotype clustering and error correction used MiTCR with a Q25 quality threshold and the strictest error-elimination algorithm. Lower-bound total TCR beta diversity was estimated with a nonparametric unseen species model using Euler transformation. TCRdb took the public reads, trimmed them with fastp at Q25, ran MiXCR for clone calling and kept in-frame beta chains. A single entry per CDR3 protein holds the most common genes and DNA from its merged rows. Here the V and J calls rest on TCRdb's processing, not on the authors' analysis. This sample comprises some 1.7 million distinct CDR3 sequences, roughly 27% of them detected only once. Clones ranked in the top ten supply 6.5% to 8.5% of the sample.

This clonotype showed up just a few times. Its antigen is not yet known. No base quality values were provided; no much bigger clone lies one nucleotide off. The 40 or so donors, aged about 6 to 95 years, were systemically healthy Caucasian individuals from Russia. Approximately 10 milliliters of peripheral blood were collected from each donor into EDTA-treated Vacutainer tubes. PBMCs were isolated by Ficoll-Paque density-gradient centrifugation, with at least 6.5 million obtained per sample. Trizol reagent was used to extract total RNA from PBMCs, with at least 5.5 micrograms per sample. Naive CD45RAhigh/CD27high T cell percentages were measured by flow cytometry on a PBMC aliquot from every donor. V is pared back by 7 bases and J by 3 bases, with 6 bases lying between the germline termini. CDR1 DFQATT and CDR2 SNEGSKA were looked up in the germline V gene (reference sequence). The CDR3 runs 11 amino acids, cysteine and phenylalanine included. Only the CDR3 portion is preserved as DNA: 33 bases, with reading frame beginning at the first base.

The sequence links TRBV20-1 to TRBJ2-2; the D gene assignment is ambiguous. This clonotype originated in a woman under 40 in good health. Source material: blood. CDR3 sequence: CSGAYTGELFF. The DNA is TGCAGTGGGGCATACACCGGGGAGCTGTTTTTT.